This T cell receptor beta chain was recorded in a study of OX40 agonist ivuxolimab in advanced cancers. Turning to the study itself: Earlier anti-PD-1, anti-PD-L1 or anti-CTLA-4 therapy was permitted; 30% to 45% had received some. Study-wide results and limits: Averaged across samples, CD8+ T cells carried more expanded clones than CD4+ did.

Sequencing was performed with immunoSEQ multiplex PCR; in TCRdb, only in-frame clones are kept and a portion is missing. The sample has approximately 67,000 clones, around 83% seen once. Note on this clone: Antigen: not known.

Researchers took blood at baseline, on cycle 4 day 1, and on cycle 7 day 1. This CDR3 region has 14 residues. The germline gives CDR1 SNHLY, CDR2 FYNNEI. V dropped 10 bases and J dropped 4; count of bases not matched to a gene: 7. This sequence originates from an adult with an advanced solid tumor such as melanoma, head and neck, liver or kidney cancer. The source was CD4+ or CD8+ T cells sorted from blood, collected in a trial of the OX40 agonist ivuxolimab. This chain connects TRBV2 to TRBJ2-1; the match to TRBD1 covers 10 bases. The CDR3, as DNA: TGTGCCACCCAGAGACAGGGGGCTTACAATGAGCAGTTCTTC. As protein: CATQRQGAYNEQFF.